The T cell receptor (beta chain) described here comes from a study of blood T cell repertoires in COVID-19. Trimming shortened V by 2 bases and J by 4 bases, and 14 bases separated the two germline ends. The CDR3 is 16 amino acids. Germline V gene data show CDR1 as MNHNS and CDR2 as SASEGT. This table comes from immunoSEQ multiplex PCR, and its TCRdb copy is limited to in-frame clones, with some not included. The sample includes roughly 430,000 clones, approximately 85% of them seen just once. Sequencing used PBMCs or T cells enriched from blood (not recorded which). This clonotype was sampled from a woman between 40 and 55 years old with acute COVID-19. The J gene is TRBJ1-4, the V gene TRBV6-1; D is unresolved. The CDR3 bases are TGTGCCAGCAGTGAACCGGTTGACGGACTTAATGAAAAACTGTTTTTT. Translated: CASSEPVDGLNEKLFF.